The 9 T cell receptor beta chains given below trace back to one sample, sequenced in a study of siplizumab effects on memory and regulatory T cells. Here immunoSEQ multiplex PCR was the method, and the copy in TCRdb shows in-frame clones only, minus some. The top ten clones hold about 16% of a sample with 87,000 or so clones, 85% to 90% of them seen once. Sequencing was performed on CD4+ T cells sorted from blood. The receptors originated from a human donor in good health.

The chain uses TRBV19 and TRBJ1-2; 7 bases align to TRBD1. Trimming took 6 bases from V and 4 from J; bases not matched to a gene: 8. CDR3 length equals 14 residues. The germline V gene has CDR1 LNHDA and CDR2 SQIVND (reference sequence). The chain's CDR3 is CASSLGTELYGYTF. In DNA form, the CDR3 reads TGTGCCAGTAGCCTTGGGACAGAACTCTATGGCTACACCTTC. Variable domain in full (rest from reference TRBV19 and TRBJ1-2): DGGITQSPKYLFRKEGQNVTLSCEQNLNHDAMYWYRQDPGQGLRLIYYSQIVNDFQKGDIAEGYSVSREKKESFPLTVTSAQKNPTAFYLCASSLGTELYGYTFGSGTRLTVV.

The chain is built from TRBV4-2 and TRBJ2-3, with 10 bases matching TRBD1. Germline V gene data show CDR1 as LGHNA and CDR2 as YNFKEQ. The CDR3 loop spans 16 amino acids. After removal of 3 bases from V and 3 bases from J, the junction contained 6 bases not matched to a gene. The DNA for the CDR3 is TGTGCCAGCAGCCAGAGCGGGACAGGGGTGACAGATACGCAGTATTTT. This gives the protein CASSQSGTGVTDTQYF.

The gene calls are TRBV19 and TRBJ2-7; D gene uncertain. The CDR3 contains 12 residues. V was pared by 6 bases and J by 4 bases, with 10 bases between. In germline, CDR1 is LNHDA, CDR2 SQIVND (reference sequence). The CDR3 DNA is TGTGCCAGTAGGGATAGCTGGTACGAGCAGTACTTC. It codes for CASRDSWYEQYF.

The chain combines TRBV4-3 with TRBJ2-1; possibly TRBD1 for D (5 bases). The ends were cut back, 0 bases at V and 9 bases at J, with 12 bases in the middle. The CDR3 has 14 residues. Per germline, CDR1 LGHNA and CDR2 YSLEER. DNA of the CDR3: TGCGCCAGCAGCCAAGAAGGCAGGGCTTCTGAGCAGTTCTTC. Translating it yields CASSQEGRASEQFF.

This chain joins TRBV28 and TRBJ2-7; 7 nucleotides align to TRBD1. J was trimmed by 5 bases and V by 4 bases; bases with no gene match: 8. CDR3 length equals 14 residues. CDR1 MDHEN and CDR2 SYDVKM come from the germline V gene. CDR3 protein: CASSSQTGRDEQYF. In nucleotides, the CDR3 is TGTGCCAGCAGTTCTCAGACAGGGAGAGACGAGCAGTACTTC.

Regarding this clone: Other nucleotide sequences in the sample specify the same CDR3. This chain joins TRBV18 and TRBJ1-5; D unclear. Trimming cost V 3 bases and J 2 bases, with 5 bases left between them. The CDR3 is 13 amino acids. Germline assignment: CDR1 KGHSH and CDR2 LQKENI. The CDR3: CASSPDRNQPQHF. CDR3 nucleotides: TGTGCCAGCTCACCTGATCGCAATCAGCCCCAGCATTTT.

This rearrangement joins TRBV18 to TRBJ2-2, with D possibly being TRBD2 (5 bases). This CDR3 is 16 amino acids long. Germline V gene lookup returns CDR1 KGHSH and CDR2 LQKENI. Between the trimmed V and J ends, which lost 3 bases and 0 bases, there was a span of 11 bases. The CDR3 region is CASSPRSGSNTGELFF. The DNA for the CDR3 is TGTGCCAGCTCACCGCGCAGCGGATCGAACACCGGGGAGCTGTTTTTT.

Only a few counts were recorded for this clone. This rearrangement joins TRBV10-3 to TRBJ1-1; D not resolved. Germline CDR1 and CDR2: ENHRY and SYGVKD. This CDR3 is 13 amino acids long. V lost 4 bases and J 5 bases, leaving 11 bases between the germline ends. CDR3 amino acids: CAISAARLTEAFF. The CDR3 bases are TGTGCCATCAGTGCCGCGAGATTGACTGAAGCTTTCTTT.

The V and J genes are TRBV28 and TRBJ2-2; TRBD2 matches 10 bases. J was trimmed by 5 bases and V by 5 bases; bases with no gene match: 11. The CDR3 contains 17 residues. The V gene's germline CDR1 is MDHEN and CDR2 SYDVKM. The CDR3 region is CASSTSALAGDTGELFF. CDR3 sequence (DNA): TGTGCCAGCAGTACGTCCGCGCTAGCGGGAGATACCGGGGAGCTGTTTTTT.